This T cell receptor (beta chain) was sequenced in a study of CD8+CD57+ T cells in acquired aplastic anemia. The study profiled TCR beta VDJ and CDR3 using genomic DNA as template. TCRdb reprocessed the reads via MiXCR and lists one record per CDR3 protein. The sample yields roughly 130,000 distinct CDR3 sequences, roughly 50% seen once. This clonotype was observed many times. The CDR3 totals 15 residues. The V gene's germline CDR1 is GTSNPN and CDR2 SVGIG (reference sequence). The trim removed 6 bases at V and 2 bases at J, leaving 10 bases unmatched. The TCR originated in a human donor in good health, serving as a control. The sequencing sample was made of sorted CD4+, CD8+, or CD8+CD57+ T cells (not recorded which) from PBMCs. V is TRBV30 and J is TRBJ2-1, with 7 positions matching TRBD1. The CDR3 sequence: CACLPGQRTYNEQFF. CDR3 bases: TGTGCCTGCCTACCGGGACAGCGGACCTACAATGAGCAGTTCTTC.